This record covers a single TCR beta chain. Using immunoSEQ multiplex PCR, the repertoire was profiled, and TCRdb retains in-frame clones only, with some absent. The data show about 680,000 clones, with 70% to 90% seen just once and approximately 1.5% held by the top ten. This entry comes from a study of Ad26.COV2.S vaccination and SARS-CoV-2 variants. The CDR3 sequence is 15 residues long. The V gene lost 2 bases and the J gene lost 1 base, with 11 bases spanning the gap. CDR1 LNHDA and CDR2 SQIVND come from the germline V gene (reference sequence). Noted treatment: approximately 18 received Ad26.COV2.S at low or high dose, single or two shots; about 5 received placebo; per-sample allocation not given. Collection of samples fell on day 63 after the first vaccine or placebo injection.

Sequencing used peripheral blood, obtained in a trial of Ad26.COV2.S vaccine versus placebo. This TCR was recovered from a person between 18 and 65 years old who received the Ad26.COV2.S COVID-19 vaccine or a placebo. This chain links TRBV19 with TRBJ2-5; TRBD1 or TRBD2 may be the D gene (5 bases each). DNA of the CDR3: TGTGCCAGTAGTATACTCGGGGCAGGCCAAGAGACCCAGTACTTC. Protein product: CASSILGAGQETQYF.